The clone carrying this TCR beta chain occurred a few times. This specimen belongs to a study of blood T cells in healthy people across ages. Looked up from germline, CDR1 is LGHNA and CDR2 is YNFKEQ. The CDR3 is made up of 19 amino acids. V lost 1 base, J lost 1 base, and 17 bases lay in between. A second PCR, run for roughly 7 to 11 cycles, used a sample-barcoded 5' primer plus a J-beta primer mix. In TCRdb, the 5' RACE reads were re-called with MiXCR into one record per CDR3 protein. Of hundreds of thousands of distinct CDR3 sequences in the sample, 58% were seen once. The sequenced material came from blood. J is TRBJ2-6 and V is TRBV4-2; the D gene is possibly TRBD2 (5 bases). The clonotype originates from a man in his fifties or sixties in good health. CDR3 sequence (DNA): TGTGCCAGCAGCCAAGGCGGGCTCCTCTTCTTATCTGGGGCCAACGTCCTGACTTTC. Protein: CASSQGGLLFLSGANVLTF.